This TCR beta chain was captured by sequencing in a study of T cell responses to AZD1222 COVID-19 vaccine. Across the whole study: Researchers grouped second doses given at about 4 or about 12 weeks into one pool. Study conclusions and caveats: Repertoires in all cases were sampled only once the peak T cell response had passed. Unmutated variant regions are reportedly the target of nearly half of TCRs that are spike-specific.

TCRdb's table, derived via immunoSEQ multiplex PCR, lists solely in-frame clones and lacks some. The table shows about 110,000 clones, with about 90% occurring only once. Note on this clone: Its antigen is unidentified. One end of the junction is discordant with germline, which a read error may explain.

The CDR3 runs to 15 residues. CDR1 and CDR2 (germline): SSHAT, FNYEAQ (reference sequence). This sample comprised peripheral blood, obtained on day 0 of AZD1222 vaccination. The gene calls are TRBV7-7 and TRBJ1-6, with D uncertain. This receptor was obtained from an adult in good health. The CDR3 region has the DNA TGTGCTAGCAGCTTATGTATTAGTTCGAATTCACCCCTCCACTTT. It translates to CASSLCISSNSPLHF. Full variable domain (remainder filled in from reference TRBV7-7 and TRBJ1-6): GAGVSQSPRYKVTKRGQDVTLRCDPISSHATLYWYQQALGQGPEFLTYFNYEAQPDKSGLPSDRFSAERPEGSISTLTIQRTEQRDSAMYRCASSLCISSNSPLHFGNGTRLTVT.